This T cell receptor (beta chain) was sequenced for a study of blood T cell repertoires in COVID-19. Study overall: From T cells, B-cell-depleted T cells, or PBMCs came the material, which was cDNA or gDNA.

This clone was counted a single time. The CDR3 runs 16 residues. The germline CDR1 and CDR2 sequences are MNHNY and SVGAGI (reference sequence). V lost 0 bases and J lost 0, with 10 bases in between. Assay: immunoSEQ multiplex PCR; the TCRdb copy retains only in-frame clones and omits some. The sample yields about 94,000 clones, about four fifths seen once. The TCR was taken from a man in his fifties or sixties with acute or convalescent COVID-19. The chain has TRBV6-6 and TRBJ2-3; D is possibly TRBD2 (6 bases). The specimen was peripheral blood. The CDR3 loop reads CASSYSTGSSTDTQYF. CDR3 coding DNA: TGTGCCAGCAGTTACTCTACCGGGAGTAGCACAGATACGCAGTATTTT.